The TCR beta chain described here comes from a study of cytomegalovirus exposure and HLA in healthy donors. Study-level points and caveats: Reportedly, fewer N-insertions than the approximately 700-donor mean appeared in an Asian-associated ancestry cluster in a later analysis.

Trimming took 4 bases from V and 5 from J; bases not matched to a gene: 15. Germline-derived CDR1 and CDR2 are SEHNR and FQNEAQ (reference sequence). CDR3 size: 18 residues. A note on this clone: Its target is unknown.

The primer mix had 60 Vbeta and 13 Jbeta primers. The repertoire was sequenced with immunoSEQ multiplex PCR; TCRdb's copy has only in-frame clones and lacks some. The table records approximately 150,000 clones, around 77% of them present only once. This TCR was sampled from a woman in her sixties or seventies in good health and CMV-seronegative. What was sequenced was PBMCs. This rearrangement joins TRBV7-9 to TRBJ2-2, with 8 bases aligning to TRBD1. This chain's CDR3 is CASSSLGLVGTGTGELFF. CDR3 sequence (DNA): TGTGCCAGCAGCTCCCTGGGTTTAGTCGGGACAGGTACCGGGGAGCTGTTTTTT. Together with reference TRBV7-9 and TRBJ2-2, the CDR3 gives the full variable domain: DTGVSQNPRHKITKRGQNVTFRCDPISEHNRLYWYRQTLGQGPEFLTYFQNEAQLEKSRLLSDRFSAERPKGSFSTLEIQRTEQGDSAMYLCASSSLGLVGTGTGELFFGEGSRLTVL.